This TCR beta chain was sequenced during a study of OX40 agonist ivuxolimab in advanced cancers. Generated by immunoSEQ multiplex PCR, the TCRdb table keeps only in-frame clones and is missing some. The repertoire has about 64,000 clones, around 83% of them found once; the top ten carry under 3%. This clone has just one count. What it recognizes is unknown. This CDR3 has 16 residues. Germline CDR1 MNHEY, CDR2 SMNVEV (reference sequence). V lost 4 bases and J lost 2, with 14 bases in between. General study results and limits: With doses of 0.1 to 3.0 mg/kg, CD4+ and CD8+ blood T cells had undergone clonal expansion by week 6.

The TCR sequence derives from an adult with an advanced solid tumor such as melanoma, head and neck, liver or kidney cancer. The input for sequencing was CD4+ or CD8+ T cells sorted from blood, taken in a trial of the OX40 agonist ivuxolimab. The chain carries TRBV27 and TRBJ2-2; D gene unclear. The CDR3: CASSSPAAANTGELFF. CDR3 DNA sequence: TGTGCCAGCAGTTCGCCGGCTGCGGCAAACACCGGGGAGCTGTTTTTT.